This entry lists 5 T cell receptor beta chains sequenced from one sample in a study of identical twins. From the 5' RACE reads, TCRdb called clonotypes with MiXCR, one entry per CDR3 protein. The sample lists approximately 250,000 distinct CDR3 sequences, about 6.7% occurring once. A further study also used this sample, focusing on T cells expressing NK-cell markers.

The sequenced sample consisted of CD8+ T cells sorted from blood. Receptors originate from a woman under 30 in good health.

This clonotype was counted ten times or more. The chain links TRBV12-3 or TRBV12-4 to TRBJ1-4; D is unclear. The CDR3 loop spans 17 amino acids. V shed 7 bases and J shed 7 bases, with 25 bases lying between them. The CDR3 bases are TGTGCCAGCACCCTCGGGAGGCCTGCCTACCGGAGTGAAAAACTGTTTTTT. Amino acids: CASTLGRPAYRSEKLFF.

The table lists this clonotype with a few counts. V usage is TRBV7-6 and J usage is TRBJ2-7; the D gene is possibly TRBD2 (6 bases). Trimming pared 0 bases from V and 5 bases from J, leaving 11 bases between. Germline CDR1 is SGHVS and CDR2 is FNYEAQ. This CDR3 region has 14 residues. In nucleotides, the CDR3 is TGTGCCAGCAGCTTAGCGGGACTCGGTAACGAGCAGTACTTC. Its protein is CASSLAGLGNEQYF. The full variable domain, in which reference TRBV7-6 and TRBJ2-7 provide the parts outside the CDR3, is GAGVSQSPRYKVTKRGQDVALRCDPISGHVSLYWYRQALGQGPEFLTYFNYEAQQDKSGLPNDRFSAERPEGSISTLTIQRTEQRDSAMYRCASSLAGLGNEQYFGPGTRLTVT.

V is TRBV11-2 and J is TRBJ2-7; the match to TRBD2 covers 11 bases. The CDR3 contains 19 residues. Germline loops: CDR1 SGHAT, CDR2 FQNNGV. Losses at the gene ends were 5 bases for V and 3 bases for J; bases not matched to a gene: 18. This chain's CDR3 is CASSPGEPGLAVDNYEQYF. The CDR3 region has the DNA TGTGCCAGCAGCCCAGGAGAACCGGGACTAGCGGTTGATAACTACGAGCAGTACTTC.

This clonotype was recorded at least ten times. The rearrangement uses TRBV20-1 and TRBJ2-5, with TRBD2 matching over 12 bases. V was pared by 3 bases and J by 3 bases, with 5 bases of the junction left unmatched. The CDR3 spans 15 residues. Germline CDR1 is DFQATT and CDR2 is SNEGSKA (reference sequence). The CDR3 sequence is CSAREGLAGKETQYF. In DNA, the CDR3 is TGCAGTGCTAGGGAAGGACTAGCGGGAAAAGAGACCCAGTACTTC.

This clonotype has just a few counts. V usage is TRBV7-9 and J usage is TRBJ2-1; D is unclear. V dropped 9 bases and J dropped 7 bases, with 10 bases sitting between them. CDR1 and CDR2 (germline): SEHNR, FQNEAQ (reference sequence). This CDR3 contains 11 residues. CDR3 sequence: CAREPLNEQFF. DNA of the CDR3: TGTGCCAGGGAGCCTCTAAATGAGCAGTTCTTC.